This is a list of T cell receptor beta chains from one sample in a study of somatic mutations in cytotoxic T cells in rheumatoid arthritis. Produced via immunoSEQ multiplex PCR; TCRdb's table is partial and in-frame only. The sample holds around 15,000 clones, just under 80% seen once. The source material was CD8+ T cells sorted from blood. Receptors originate from an adult with rheumatoid arthritis. CDR3s include the opening cysteine and the closing phenylalanine or tryptophan. A D gene is named only where the DNA matches it firmly. Only part of the rows carry a size: once, few, many, or a class if the clone is expanded.

j_gene	v_gene	d_gene	abundance	CDR3nt	CDR3aa
TRBJ2-7	TRBV5-4	TRBD1	NA	TGTGCCAGCAGCTACCGCCGACAGGGTATCTCCGAGCAGTACTTC	CASSYRRQGISEQYF
TRBJ2-1	TRBV27	NA	few	TGTGCCAGCAGTCCCCTACGCAGGGAAGGTATCGTCAATGAGCAGTTCTTC	CASSPLRREGIVNEQFF
TRBJ2-3	TRBV9	TRBD2	once	TGTGCCAGCAGCGGTCGGCTAGCGGGAGCTGCAGATACGCAGTATTTT	CASSGRLAGAADTQYF
TRBJ2-1	TRBV5-1	NA	NA	TGCGCCAGCAGCTTTACTCGGGATGAGCAGTTCTTC	CASSFTRDEQFF
TRBJ2-5	TRBV29-1	NA	NA	TGCAGCGTTGTGGTAGGGTGGGGTATACAACGGGAGACCCAGTACTTC	CSVVVGWGIQRETQYF
TRBJ2-7	TRBV5-4	NA	NA	TGTGCCAGCAGCTTAGACACCTACGAGCAGTACTTC	CASSLDTYEQYF
TRBJ2-7	TRBV27	NA	NA	TGTGCCAGCAGTTTAATTCTTGAGGAGGCCATCTACGAGCAGTACTTC	CASSLILEEAIYEQYF
TRBJ1-6	TRBV20-1	NA	NA	TGCAGTGCTCCGCATGGCTCACCCCTCCACTTT	CSAPHGSPLHF
TRBJ1-2	TRBV27	NA	NA	TGTGCCAGCAGTTTAAACCCTGCCTTAAACTATGGCTACACCTTC	CASSLNPALNYGYTF
TRBJ1-1	TRBV6-5	NA	NA	TGTGCCAGCAGTTACAGGCTGAACACTGAAGCTTTCTTT	CASSYRLNTEAFF